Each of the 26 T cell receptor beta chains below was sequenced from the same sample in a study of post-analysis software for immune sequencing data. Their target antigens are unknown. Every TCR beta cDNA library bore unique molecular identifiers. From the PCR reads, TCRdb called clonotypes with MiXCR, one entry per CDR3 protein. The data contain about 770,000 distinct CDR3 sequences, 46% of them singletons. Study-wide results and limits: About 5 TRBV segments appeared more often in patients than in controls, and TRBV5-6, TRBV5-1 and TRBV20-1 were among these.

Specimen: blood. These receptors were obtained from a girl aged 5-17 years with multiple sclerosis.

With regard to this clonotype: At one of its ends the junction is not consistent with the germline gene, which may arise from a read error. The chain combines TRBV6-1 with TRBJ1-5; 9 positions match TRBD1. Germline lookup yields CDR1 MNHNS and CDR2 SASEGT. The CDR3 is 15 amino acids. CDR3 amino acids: CAGSGDRGENQPQHF. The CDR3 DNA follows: TGTGCCGGCAGTGGCGACAGGGGGGAGAATCAGCCCCAGCATTTT.

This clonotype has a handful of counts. The CDR3 DNA sequence: TGTGCCAGCAGTCCCTCCGGGACAGGGGTCGTAGGTGGCTACACCTTC. It codes for CASSPSGTGVVGGYTF. The gene calls are TRBV28 and TRBJ1-2; 10 bases are a match to TRBD1. The CDR3 sequence is 16 residues long. Germline-derived CDR1 and CDR2 are MDHEN and SYDVKM. J was trimmed by 7 bases and V by 5 bases; bases with no gene match: 13.

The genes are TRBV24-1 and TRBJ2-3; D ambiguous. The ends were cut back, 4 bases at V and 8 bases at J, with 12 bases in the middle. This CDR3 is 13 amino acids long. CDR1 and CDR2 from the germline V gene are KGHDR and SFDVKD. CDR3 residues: CATSETGASTQYF. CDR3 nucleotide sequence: TGTGCCACCAGTGAAACTGGCGCGAGTACGCAGTATTTT.

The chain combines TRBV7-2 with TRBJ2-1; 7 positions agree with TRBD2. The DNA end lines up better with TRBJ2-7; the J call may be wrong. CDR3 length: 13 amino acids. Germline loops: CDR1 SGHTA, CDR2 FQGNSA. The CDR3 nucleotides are TGTGCCAGCAGCTTATGGGCGGGGGTCGAGCAGTACTTC. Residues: CASSLWAGVEQYF.

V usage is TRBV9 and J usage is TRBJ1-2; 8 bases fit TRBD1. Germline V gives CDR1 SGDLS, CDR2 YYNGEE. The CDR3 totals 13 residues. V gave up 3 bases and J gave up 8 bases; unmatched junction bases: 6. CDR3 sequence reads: CASSATQGVGYTF. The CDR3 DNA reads TGTGCCAGCAGCGCCACACAGGGGGTAGGCTACACCTTC.

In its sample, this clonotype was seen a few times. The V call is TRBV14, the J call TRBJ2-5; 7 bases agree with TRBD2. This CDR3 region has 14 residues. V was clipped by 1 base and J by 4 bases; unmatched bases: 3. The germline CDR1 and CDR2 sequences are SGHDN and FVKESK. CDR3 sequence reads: CASSQGAGAETQYF. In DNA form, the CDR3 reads TGTGCCAGCAGCCAAGGGGCGGGAGCAGAGACCCAGTACTTC.

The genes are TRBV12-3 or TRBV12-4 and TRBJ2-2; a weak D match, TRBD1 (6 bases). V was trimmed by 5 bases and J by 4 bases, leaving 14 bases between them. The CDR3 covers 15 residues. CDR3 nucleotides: TGTGCCAGCAGTAATGAACAGGGTTTCACCGGGGAGCTGTTTTTT. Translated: CASSNEQGFTGELFF.

In DNA, the CDR3 is TGCGCCAGCAGTGAGGGGGTTGAGCAGTTCTTC. Translation: CASSEGVEQFF. The chain recombines TRBV10-2 with TRBJ2-1; D is ambiguous. This CDR3 contains 11 residues. The germline CDR1 and CDR2 sequences are WSHSY and SAAADI. V lost 2 bases and J 9 bases, leaving 5 bases between the germline ends.

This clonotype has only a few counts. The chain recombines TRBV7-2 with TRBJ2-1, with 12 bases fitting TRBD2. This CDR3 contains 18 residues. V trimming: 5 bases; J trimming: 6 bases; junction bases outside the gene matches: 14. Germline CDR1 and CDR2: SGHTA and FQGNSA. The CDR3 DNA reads TGTGCCAGCAGCCCAGCCTTATGGACTAGCGGGAAGGGCAATGAGCAGTTCTTC. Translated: CASSPALWTSGKGNEQFF.

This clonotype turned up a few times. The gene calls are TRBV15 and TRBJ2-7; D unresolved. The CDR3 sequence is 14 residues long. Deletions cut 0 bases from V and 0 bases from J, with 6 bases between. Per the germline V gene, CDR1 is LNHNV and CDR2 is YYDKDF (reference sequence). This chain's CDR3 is CATSREGVSYEQYF. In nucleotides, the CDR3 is TGTGCCACCAGCAGAGAGGGCGTCTCCTACGAGCAGTACTTC.

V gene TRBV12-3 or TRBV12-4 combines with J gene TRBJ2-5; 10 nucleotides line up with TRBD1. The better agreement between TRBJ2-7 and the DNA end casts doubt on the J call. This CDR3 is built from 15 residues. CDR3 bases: TGTGCCAGCAGAAGGACGGGACAGGGGCGGTTCGAGCAGTACTTC. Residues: CASRRTGQGRFEQYF.

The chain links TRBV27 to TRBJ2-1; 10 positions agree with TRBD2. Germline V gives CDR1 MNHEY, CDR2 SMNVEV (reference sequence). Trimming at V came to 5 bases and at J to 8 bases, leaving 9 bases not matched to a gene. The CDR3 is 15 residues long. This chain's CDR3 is CASSQTSGMIYEQFF. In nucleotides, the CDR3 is TGTGCCAGCAGTCAAACTAGCGGGATGATCTATGAGCAGTTCTTC.

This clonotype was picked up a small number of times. This CDR3 reads CASSPKGTGGEQYF. DNA of the CDR3: TGTGCCAGCAGTCCCAAGGGGACAGGTGGCGAGCAGTACTTC. This chain joins TRBV12-3 or TRBV12-4 and TRBJ2-4; 8 nucleotides match TRBD1. TRBJ2-7 explains the end of the DNA better; the J call may be wrong. There are 14 residues in the CDR3.

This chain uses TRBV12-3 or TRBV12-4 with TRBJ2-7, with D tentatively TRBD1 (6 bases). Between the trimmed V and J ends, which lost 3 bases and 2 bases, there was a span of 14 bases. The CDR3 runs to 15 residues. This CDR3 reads CASSFTHRDTYEQYF. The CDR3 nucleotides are TGTGCCAGCAGTTTTACACACAGGGATACCTACGAGCAGTACTTC.

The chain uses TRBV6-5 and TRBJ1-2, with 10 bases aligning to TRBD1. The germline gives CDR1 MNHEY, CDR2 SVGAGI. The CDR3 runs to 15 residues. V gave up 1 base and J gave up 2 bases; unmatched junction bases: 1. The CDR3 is CASSYWGQGNYGYTF. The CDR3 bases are TGTGCCAGCAGTTACTGGGGACAGGGGAACTATGGCTACACCTTC.

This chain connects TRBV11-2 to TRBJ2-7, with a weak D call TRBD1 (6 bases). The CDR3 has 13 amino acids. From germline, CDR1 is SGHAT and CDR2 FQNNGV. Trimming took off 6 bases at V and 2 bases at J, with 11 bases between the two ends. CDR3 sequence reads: CASRRTETYEQYF. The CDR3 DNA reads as TGTGCCAGCAGGAGGACAGAAACCTACGAGCAGTACTTC.

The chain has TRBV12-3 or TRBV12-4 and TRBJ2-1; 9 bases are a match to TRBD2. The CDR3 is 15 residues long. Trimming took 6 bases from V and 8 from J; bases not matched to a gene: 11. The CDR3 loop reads CASRDPGLADDEQFF. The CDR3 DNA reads TGTGCCAGCAGAGATCCGGGACTAGCAGACGATGAGCAGTTCTTC.

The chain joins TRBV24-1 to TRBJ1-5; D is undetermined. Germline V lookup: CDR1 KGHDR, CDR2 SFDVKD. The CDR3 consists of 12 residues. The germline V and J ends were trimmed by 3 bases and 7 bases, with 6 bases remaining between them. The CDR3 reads CATSDTAQPQHF. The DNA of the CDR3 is TGTGCCACCAGTGATACCGCCCAGCCCCAGCATTTT.

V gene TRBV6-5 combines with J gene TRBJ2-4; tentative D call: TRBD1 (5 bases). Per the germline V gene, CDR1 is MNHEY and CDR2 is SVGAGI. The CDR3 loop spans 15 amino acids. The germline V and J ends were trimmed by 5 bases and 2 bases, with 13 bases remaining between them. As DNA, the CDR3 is TGTGCCAGCAGTACGTCTAGGGGTTCCAAAAACATTCAGTACTTC. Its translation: CASSTSRGSKNIQYF.

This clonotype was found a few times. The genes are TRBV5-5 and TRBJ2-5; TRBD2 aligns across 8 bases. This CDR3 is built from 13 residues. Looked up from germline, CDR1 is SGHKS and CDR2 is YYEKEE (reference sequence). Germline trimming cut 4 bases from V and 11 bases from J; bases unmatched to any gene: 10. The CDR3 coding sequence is TGTGCCAGCAGCCAAGGACTAGCTGGGGAGCAGTACTTC. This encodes CASSQGLAGEQYF.

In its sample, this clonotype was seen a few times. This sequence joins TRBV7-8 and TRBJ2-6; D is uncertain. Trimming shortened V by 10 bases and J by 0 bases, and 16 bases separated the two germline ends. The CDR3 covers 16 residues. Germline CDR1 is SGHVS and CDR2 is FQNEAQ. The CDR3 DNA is TGTGCCACACGAATGGGTCCAAGCTCTGGGGCCAACGTCCTGACTTTC. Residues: CATRMGPSSGANVLTF.

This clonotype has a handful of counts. CDR3 bases: TGTGCCAGCACCGGGGTGCCGGAGACCCAGTACTTC. Encoded protein: CASTGVPETQYF. This chain connects TRBV25-1 to TRBJ2-5, with D possibly being TRBD2 (5 bases). In germline, CDR1 is MGHDK, CDR2 SYGVNS. CDR3 size: 12 residues. V lost 7 bases to trimming and J lost 5 bases, with 11 bases between them.

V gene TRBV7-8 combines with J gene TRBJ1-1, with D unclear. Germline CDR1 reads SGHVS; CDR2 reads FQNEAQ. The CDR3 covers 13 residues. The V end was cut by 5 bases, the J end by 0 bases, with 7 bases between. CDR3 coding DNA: TGTGCCAGCAGCCCCGCGATGAACACTGAAGCTTTCTTT. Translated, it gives CASSPAMNTEAFF.

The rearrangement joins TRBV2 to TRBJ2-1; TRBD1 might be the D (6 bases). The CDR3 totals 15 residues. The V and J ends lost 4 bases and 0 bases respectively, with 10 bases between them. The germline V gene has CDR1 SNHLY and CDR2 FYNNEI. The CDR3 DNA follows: TGTGCCAGCAGTGCTCAGGGGAGCTCCTACAATGAGCAGTTCTTC. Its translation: CASSAQGSSYNEQFF. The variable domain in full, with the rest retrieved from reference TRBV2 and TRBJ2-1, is EPEVTQTPSHQVTQMGQEVILRCVPISNHLYFYWYRQILGQKVEFLVSFYNNEISEKSEIFDDQFSVERPDGSNFTLKIRSTKLEDSAMYFCASSAQGSSYNEQFFGPGTRLTVL.

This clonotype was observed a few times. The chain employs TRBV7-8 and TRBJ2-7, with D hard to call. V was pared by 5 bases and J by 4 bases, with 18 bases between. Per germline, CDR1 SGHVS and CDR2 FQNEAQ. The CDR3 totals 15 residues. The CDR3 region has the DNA TGTGCCAGCAGCGGAAGGACCTTCCTTTTGTACGAGCAGTACTTC. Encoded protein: CASSGRTFLLYEQYF.

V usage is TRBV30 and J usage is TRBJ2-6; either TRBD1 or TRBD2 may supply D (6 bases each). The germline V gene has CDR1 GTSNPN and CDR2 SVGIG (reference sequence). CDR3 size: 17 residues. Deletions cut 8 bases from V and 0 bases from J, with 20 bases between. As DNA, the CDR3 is TGTGCCCTAAATGGGGGGCATTCCTTCTCTGGGGCCAACGTCCTGACTTTC. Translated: CALNGGHSFSGANVLTF.